Listed below are T cell receptor beta chains from one sample, sequenced in a study of regulatory T cells in long-lasting Graves disease. TCRdb processed the multiplex PCR reads anew with MiXCR; each CDR3 protein has one entry. The repertoire has fewer than 550,000 distinct CDR3 sequences, 15% to 20% of them found once; the top ten carry approximately 25%. These same records also appear under a second study, on T cells in Graves' hyperthyroidism and ophthalmopathy.

Material: peripheral blood mononuclear cells (PBMCs), obtained at new diagnosis, from a patient treated with antithyroid drugs. Receptors originate from a middle-aged woman with Graves disease. Each CDR3 is given with its conserved first and last residue. D genes are given only for firm matches. Clone size, where shown, is once, few, many, or a class for clones that have expanded.

D gene: NA
J gene: TRBJ1-2
clone size: NA
V gene: TRBV5-8
CDR3 protein: CASSLGYRSYYGYTF
CDR3 DNA: TGTGCCAGCAGCTTGGGCTACAGGAGCTACTATGGCTACACCTTC

D gene: NA
J gene: TRBJ2-5
clone size: NA
V gene: TRBV3-1
CDR3 protein: CASSQDWGGHSQETQYF
CDR3 DNA: TGTGCCAGCAGCCAAGATTGGGGGGGACATTCTCAAGAGACCCAGTACTTC

D gene: NA
J gene: TRBJ1-5
clone size: many
V gene: TRBV12-3/TRBV12-4
CDR3 protein: CASSLGGEGNQPQHF
CDR3 DNA: TGTGCCAGCAGTTTAGGGGGTGAGGGAAATCAGCCCCAGCATTTT

D gene: TRBD2
J gene: TRBJ2-1
clone size: many
V gene: TRBV10-3
CDR3 protein: CAISRIAGSSYNEQFF
CDR3 DNA: TGTGCCATCAGTCGGATAGCGGGGAGCTCCTACAATGAGCAGTTCTTC

D gene: TRBD1
J gene: TRBJ1-4
clone size: many
V gene: TRBV12-3/TRBV12-4
CDR3 protein: CASSFRQGPGEKLFF
CDR3 DNA: TGTGCCAGCAGTTTCCGACAGGGACCAGGCGAAAAACTGTTTTTT

D gene: NA
J gene: TRBJ2-6
clone size: NA
V gene: TRBV6-1
CDR3 protein: CASRGLGGANVLTF
CDR3 DNA: TGTGCCAGCAGGGGCCTAGGGGGGGCCAACGTCCTGACTTTC

D gene: NA
J gene: TRBJ2-7
clone size: NA
V gene: TRBV4-2
CDR3 protein: CVSSQEAPREEQYF
CDR3 DNA: TGTGTCAGCAGCCAAGAGGCCCCGAGAGAGGAGCAGTACTTC

D gene: TRBD1
J gene: TRBJ1-4
clone size: few
V gene: TRBV6-1
CDR3 protein: CASIQNQGAGEKLFF
CDR3 DNA: TGTGCCAGCATCCAAAATCAGGGGGCGGGTGAAAAACTGTTTTTT

D gene: NA
J gene: TRBJ1-1
clone size: many
V gene: TRBV3-1
CDR3 protein: CASSHGWDTEAFF
CDR3 DNA: TGTGCCAGCAGCCACGGCTGGGACACTGAAGCTTTCTTT

D gene: NA
J gene: TRBJ2-5
clone size: many
V gene: TRBV5-6
CDR3 protein: CASSRDWETQYF
CDR3 DNA: TGTGCCAGCAGCAGGGACTGGGAGACCCAGTACTTC

D gene: TRBD2
J gene: TRBJ2-1
clone size: few
V gene: TRBV10-3
CDR3 protein: CAISLARGGYNEQFF
CDR3 DNA: TGTGCCATCAGTTTAGCGCGCGGGGGCTACAATGAGCAGTTCTTC

D gene: NA
J gene: TRBJ1-5
clone size: many
V gene: TRBV7-9
CDR3 protein: CASSWDGPGQPQHF
CDR3 DNA: TGTGCCAGCAGCTGGGACGGTCCGGGTCAGCCCCAGCATTTT

D gene: TRBD1
J gene: TRBJ1-1
clone size: many
V gene: TRBV20-1
CDR3 protein: CSANSGTGNTEAFF
CDR3 DNA: TGCAGTGCTAATTCCGGGACAGGGAACACTGAAGCTTTCTTT

D gene: NA
J gene: TRBJ2-3
clone size: many
V gene: TRBV18
CDR3 protein: CASSPPVGGGTDTQYF
CDR3 DNA: TGTGCCAGCTCACCACCGGTCGGGGGTGGCACAGATACGCAGTATTTT

D gene: NA
J gene: TRBJ1-2
clone size: many
V gene: TRBV3-1
CDR3 protein: CASHGQGHYGYTF
CDR3 DNA: TGTGCCAGCCACGGCCAGGGGCACTATGGCTACACCTTC

D gene: NA
J gene: TRBJ1-1
clone size: many
V gene: TRBV20-1
CDR3 protein: CSARDYKRSEAFF
CDR3 DNA: TGCAGTGCTAGAGATTACAAACGATCTGAAGCTTTCTTT

D gene: NA
J gene: TRBJ1-1
clone size: many
V gene: TRBV28
CDR3 protein: CASAGQLNTEAFF
CDR3 DNA: TGTGCCAGCGCCGGACAGCTAAACACTGAAGCTTTCTTT

D gene: TRBD2
J gene: TRBJ2-3
clone size: many
V gene: TRBV6-1
CDR3 protein: CASSRGTSGGNTQYF
CDR3 DNA: TGTGCCAGCAGCCGCGGGACTAGCGGGGGGAATACGCAGTATTTT

D gene: NA
J gene: TRBJ1-1
clone size: NA
V gene: TRBV7-9
CDR3 protein: CASSRRDLNTEAFF
CDR3 DNA: TGTGCCAGCAGCAGGAGGGACCTGAACACTGAAGCTTTCTTT

D gene: TRBD1
J gene: TRBJ2-4
clone size: few
V gene: TRBV5-1
CDR3 protein: CASSPGTGGIIQYF
CDR3 DNA: TGCGCCAGCAGCCCCGGGACAGGGGGTATCATTCAGTACTTC